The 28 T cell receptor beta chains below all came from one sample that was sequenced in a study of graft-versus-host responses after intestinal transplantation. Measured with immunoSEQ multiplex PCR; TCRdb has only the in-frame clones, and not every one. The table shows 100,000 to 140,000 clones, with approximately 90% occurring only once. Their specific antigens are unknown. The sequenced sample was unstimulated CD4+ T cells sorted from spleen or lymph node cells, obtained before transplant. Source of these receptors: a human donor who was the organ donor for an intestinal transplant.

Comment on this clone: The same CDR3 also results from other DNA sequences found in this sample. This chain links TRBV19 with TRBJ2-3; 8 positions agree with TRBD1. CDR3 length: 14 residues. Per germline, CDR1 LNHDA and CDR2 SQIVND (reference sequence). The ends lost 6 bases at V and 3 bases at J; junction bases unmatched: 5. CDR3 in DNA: TGTGCCAGTAGCAGAACAGGGGGGACAGATACGCAGTATTTT. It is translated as CASSRTGGTDTQYF.

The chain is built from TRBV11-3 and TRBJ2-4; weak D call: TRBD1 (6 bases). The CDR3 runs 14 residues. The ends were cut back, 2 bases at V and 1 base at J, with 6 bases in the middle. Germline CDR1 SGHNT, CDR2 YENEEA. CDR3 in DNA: TGTGCCAGCAGCTTACAGGGGGCCAAAAACATTCAGTACTTC. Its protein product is CASSLQGAKNIQYF. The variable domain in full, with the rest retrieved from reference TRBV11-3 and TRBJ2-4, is EAGVVQSPRYKIIEKKQPVAFWCNPISGHNTLYWYLQNLGQGPELLIRYENEEAVDDSQLPKDRFSAERLKGVDSTLKIQPAELGDSAVYLCASSLQGAKNIQYFGAGTRLSVL.

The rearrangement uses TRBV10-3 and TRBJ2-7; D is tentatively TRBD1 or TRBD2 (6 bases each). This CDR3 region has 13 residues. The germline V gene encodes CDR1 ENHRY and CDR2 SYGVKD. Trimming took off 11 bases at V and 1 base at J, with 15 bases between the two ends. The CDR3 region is CAVAGQQSYEQYF. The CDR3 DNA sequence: TGTGCCGTCGCGGGACAACAATCCTACGAGCAGTACTTC.

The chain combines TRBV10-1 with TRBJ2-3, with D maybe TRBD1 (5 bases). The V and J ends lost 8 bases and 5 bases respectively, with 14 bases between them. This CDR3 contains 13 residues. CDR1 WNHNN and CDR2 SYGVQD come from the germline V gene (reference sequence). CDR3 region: CASSAGPEDTQYF. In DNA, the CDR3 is TGCGCCAGCTCGGCAGGGCCGGAAGATACGCAGTATTTT.

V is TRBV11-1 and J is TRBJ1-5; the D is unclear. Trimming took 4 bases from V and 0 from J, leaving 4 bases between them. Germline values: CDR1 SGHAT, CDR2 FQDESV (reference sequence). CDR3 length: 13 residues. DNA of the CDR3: TGTGCCAGCAGCTCCAGTAGCAATCAGCCCCAGCATTTT. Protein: CASSSSSNQPQHF.

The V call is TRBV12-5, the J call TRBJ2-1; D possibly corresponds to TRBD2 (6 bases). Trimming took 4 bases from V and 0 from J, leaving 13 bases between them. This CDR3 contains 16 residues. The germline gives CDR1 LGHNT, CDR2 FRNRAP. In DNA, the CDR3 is TGTGCTAGTGGTTCGACCCCAGCGGGCTCCTACAATGAGCAGTTCTTC. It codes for CASGSTPAGSYNEQFF.

The CDR3 sequence is CASSLSSGQGQPQHF. Here the CDR3 DNA reads TGTGCCAGCAGCTTATCTTCGGGGCAGGGTCAGCCCCAGCATTTT. This chain joins TRBV7-9 and TRBJ1-5; maybe TRBD1 (5 bases). CDR3 length equals 15 residues. The V end was cut by 2 bases, the J end by 6 bases, with 14 bases between. Germline V CDR1 and CDR2: SEHNR, FQNEAQ (reference sequence). Supplemented by reference TRBV7-9 and TRBJ1-5, the full variable domain reads DTGVSQNPRHKITKRGQNVTFRCDPISEHNRLYWYRQTLGQGPEFLTYFQNEAQLEKSRLLSDRFSAERPKGSFSTLEIQRTEQGDSAMYLCASSLSSGQGQPQHFGDGTRLSIL.

Here the CDR3 DNA reads TGTGCCAGCTCACCCACAAGGACTAGAGGCAGGTCCCCAGATACGCAGTATTTT. Residues: CASSPTRTRGRSPDTQYF. This chain joins TRBV18 and TRBJ2-3; 7 bases are shared with TRBD2. V trimming: 3 bases; J trimming: 4 bases; junction bases outside the gene matches: 16. The CDR3 totals 18 residues. Germline lookup yields CDR1 KGHSH and CDR2 LQKENI.

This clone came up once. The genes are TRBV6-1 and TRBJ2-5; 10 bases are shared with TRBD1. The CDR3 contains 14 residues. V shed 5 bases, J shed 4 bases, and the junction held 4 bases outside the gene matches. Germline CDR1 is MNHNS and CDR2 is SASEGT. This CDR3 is CASSRRTGGETQYF. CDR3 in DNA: TGTGCCAGCAGTAGACGGACAGGGGGAGAGACCCAGTACTTC.

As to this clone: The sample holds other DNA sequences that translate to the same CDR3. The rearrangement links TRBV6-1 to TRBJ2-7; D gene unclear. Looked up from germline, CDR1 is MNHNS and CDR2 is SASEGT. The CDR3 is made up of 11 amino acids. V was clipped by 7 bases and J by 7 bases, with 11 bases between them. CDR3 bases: TGTGCCAGCACCCCTGGGTATGAGCAGTACTTC. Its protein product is CASTPGYEQYF.

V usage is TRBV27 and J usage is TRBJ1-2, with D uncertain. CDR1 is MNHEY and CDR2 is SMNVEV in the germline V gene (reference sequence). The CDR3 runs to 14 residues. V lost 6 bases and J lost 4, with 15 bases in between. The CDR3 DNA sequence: TGTGCCAGCAGGCCTCGGGCGGCCGCCTATGGCTACACCTTC. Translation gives CASRPRAAAYGYTF.

The CDR3 loop reads CASSYAGVSYEQYF. The CDR3 DNA follows: TGTGCCAGCAGTTACGCGGGGGTCTCCTACGAGCAGTACTTC. The gene calls are TRBV6-5 and TRBJ2-7, with 7 bases fitting TRBD2. The CDR3 is made up of 14 amino acids. Germline CDR1 MNHEY, CDR2 SVGAGI. Unmatched junction bases numbered 1, after V lost 2 bases and J lost 0 bases.

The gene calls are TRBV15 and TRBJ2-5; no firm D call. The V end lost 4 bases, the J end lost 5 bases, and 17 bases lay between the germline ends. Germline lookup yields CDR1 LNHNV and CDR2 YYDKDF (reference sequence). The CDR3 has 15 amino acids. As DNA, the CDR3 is TGTGCCACCAGCAAGTCGATAAACTCAAGGGAGACCCAGTACTTC. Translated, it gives CATSKSINSRETQYF.

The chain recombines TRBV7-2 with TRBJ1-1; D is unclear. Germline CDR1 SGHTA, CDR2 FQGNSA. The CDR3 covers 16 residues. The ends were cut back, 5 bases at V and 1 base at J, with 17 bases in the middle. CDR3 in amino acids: CASSPGIWTRNTEAFF. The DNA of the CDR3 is TGTGCCAGCAGCCCCGGTATTTGGACTCGGAACACTGAAGCTTTCTTT.

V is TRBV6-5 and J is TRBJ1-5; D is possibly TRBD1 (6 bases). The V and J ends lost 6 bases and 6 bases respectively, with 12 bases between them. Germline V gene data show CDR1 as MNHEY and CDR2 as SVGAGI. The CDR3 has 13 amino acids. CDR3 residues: CASSRQGRQPQHF. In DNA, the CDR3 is TGTGCCAGCAGCCGCCAGGGGCGTCAGCCCCAGCATTTT.

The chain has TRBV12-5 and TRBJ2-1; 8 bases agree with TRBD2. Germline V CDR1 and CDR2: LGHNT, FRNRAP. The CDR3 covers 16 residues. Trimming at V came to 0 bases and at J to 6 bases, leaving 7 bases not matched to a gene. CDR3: CASGLVESGGINEQFF. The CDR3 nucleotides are TGTGCTAGTGGTTTGGTGGAAAGCGGGGGCATCAATGAGCAGTTCTTC.

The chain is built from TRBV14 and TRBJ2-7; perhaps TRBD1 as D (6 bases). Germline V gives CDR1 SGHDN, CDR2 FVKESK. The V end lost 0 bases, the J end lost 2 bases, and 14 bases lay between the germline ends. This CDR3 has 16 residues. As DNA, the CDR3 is TGTGCCAGCAGCCAAGATTCTCGGACAGAAGCCTACGAGCAGTACTTC. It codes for CASSQDSRTEAYEQYF.

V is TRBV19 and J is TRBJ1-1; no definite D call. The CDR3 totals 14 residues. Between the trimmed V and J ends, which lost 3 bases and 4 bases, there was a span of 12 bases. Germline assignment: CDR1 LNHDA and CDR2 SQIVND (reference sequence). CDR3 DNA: TGTGCCAGTAGTATGGAGGGAGGAGGCACTGAAGCTTTCTTT. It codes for CASSMEGGGTEAFF.

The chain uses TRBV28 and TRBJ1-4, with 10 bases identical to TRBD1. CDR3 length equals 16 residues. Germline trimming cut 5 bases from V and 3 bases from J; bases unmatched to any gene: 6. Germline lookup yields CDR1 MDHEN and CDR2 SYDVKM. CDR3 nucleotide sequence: TGTGCCAGCAGTCCGGGACAGGGGACAGCTAATGAAAAACTGTTTTTT. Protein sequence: CASSPGQGTANEKLFF.

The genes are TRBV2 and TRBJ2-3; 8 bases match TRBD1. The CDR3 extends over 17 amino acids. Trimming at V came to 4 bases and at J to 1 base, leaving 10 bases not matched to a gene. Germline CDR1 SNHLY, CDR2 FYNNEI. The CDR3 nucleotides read TGTGCCAGCAGTGGATCCCGGACAGGGCACGGCACAGATACGCAGTATTTT. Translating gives CASSGSRTGHGTDTQYF. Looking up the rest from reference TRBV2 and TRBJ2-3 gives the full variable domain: EPEVTQTPSHQVTQMGQEVILRCVPISNHLYFYWYRQILGQKVEFLVSFYNNEISEKSEIFDDQFSVERPDGSNFTLKIRSTKLEDSAMYFCASSGSRTGHGTDTQYFGPGTRLTVL.

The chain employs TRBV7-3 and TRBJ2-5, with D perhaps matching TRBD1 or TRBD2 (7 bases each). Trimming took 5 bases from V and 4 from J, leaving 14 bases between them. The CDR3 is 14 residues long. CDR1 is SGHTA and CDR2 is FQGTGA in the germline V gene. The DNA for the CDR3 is TGTGCCAGCAGCCTCCAGGGGGGGCGAGAGACCCAGTACTTC. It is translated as CASSLQGGRETQYF.

As DNA, the CDR3 is TGTGCCATCAGTGAGTCGTCGGGACTAGCGGTATACAATGAGCAGTTCTTC. Amino acid sequence: CAISESSGLAVYNEQFF. The V and J genes are TRBV10-3 and TRBJ2-1; 11 nucleotides match TRBD2. The V and J ends lost 0 bases and 4 bases, in that order; junction bases with no gene match: 5. CDR3 length: 17 amino acids. The germline V gene has CDR1 ENHRY and CDR2 SYGVKD.

The CDR3 is CASSIQAAYDEQFF. The CDR3 DNA reads as TGTGCCAGTAGTATCCAGGCGGCATACGATGAGCAGTTCTTC. This chain connects TRBV19 to TRBJ2-1; D call uncertain. The germline V gene has CDR1 LNHDA and CDR2 SQIVND (reference sequence). The V end was cut by 3 bases, the J end by 8 bases, with 14 bases between. This CDR3 has 14 amino acids.

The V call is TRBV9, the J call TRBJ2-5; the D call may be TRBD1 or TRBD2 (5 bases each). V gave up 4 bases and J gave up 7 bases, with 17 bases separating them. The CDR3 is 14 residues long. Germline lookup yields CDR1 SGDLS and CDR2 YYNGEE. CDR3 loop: CASSPGTAARTQYF. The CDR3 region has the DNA TGTGCCAGCAGCCCTGGGACCGCTGCTAGGACCCAGTACTTC.

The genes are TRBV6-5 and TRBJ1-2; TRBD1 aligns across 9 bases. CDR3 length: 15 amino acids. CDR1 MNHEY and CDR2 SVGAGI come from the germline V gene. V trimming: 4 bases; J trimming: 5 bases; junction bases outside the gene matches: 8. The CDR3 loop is CASSSPDRGSYGYTF. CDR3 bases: TGTGCCAGCAGTTCACCAGACAGGGGGAGTTATGGCTACACCTTC.

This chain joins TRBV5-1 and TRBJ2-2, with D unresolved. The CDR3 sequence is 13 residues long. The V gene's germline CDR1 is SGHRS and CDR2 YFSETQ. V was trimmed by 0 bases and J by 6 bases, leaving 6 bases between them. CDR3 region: CASSLAGPGELFF. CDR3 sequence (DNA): TGCGCCAGCAGCTTGGCCGGACCCGGGGAGCTGTTTTTT.

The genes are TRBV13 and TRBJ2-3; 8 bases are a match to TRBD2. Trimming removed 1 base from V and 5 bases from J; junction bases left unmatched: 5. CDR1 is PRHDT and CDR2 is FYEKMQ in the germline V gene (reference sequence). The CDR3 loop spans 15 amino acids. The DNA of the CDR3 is TGTGCCAGCAGCTTAGACGGGAGGGCTTTAGATACGCAGTATTTT. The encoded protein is CASSLDGRALDTQYF.

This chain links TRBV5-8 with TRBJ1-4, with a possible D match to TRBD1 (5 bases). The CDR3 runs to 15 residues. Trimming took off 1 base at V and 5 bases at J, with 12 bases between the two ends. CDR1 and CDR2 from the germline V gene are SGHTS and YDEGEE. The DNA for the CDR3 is TGTGCCAGCAGCTTGTGGGGGACGGTCAATGAAAAACTGTTTTTT. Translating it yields CASSLWGTVNEKLFF.